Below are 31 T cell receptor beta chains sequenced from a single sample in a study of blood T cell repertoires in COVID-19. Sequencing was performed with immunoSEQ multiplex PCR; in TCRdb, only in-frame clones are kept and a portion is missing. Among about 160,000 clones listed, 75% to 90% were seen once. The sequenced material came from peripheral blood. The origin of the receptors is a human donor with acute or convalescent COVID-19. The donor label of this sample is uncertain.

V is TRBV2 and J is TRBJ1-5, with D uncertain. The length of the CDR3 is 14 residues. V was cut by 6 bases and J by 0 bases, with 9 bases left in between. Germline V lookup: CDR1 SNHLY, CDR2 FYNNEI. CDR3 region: CASSLQSSNQPQHF. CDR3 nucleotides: TGTGCCAGCAGCTTACAGAGTAGCAATCAGCCCCAGCATTTT.

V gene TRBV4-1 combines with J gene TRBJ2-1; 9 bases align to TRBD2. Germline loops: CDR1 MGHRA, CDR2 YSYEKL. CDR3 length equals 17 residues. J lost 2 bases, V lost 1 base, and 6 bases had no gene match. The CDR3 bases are TGCGCCAGCAGCCAAGGGCGGAGCGGGGGGACCTACAATGAGCAGTTCTTC. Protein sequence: CASSQGRSGGTYNEQFF.

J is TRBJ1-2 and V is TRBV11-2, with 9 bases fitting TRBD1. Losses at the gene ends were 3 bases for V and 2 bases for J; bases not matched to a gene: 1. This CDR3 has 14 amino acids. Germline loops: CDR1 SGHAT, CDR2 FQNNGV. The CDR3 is CASSFGQGNYGYTF. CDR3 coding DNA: TGTGCCAGCAGCTTCGGACAGGGGAACTATGGCTACACCTTC.

CDR3 in DNA: TGTGCCAGCAGCCAAAGCGGGGGCCGTGATACGCAGTATTTT. Translating it yields CASSQSGGRDTQYF. The chain combines TRBV3-1 (or the pseudogene TRBV3-2) with TRBJ2-3; TRBD2 aligns across 8 bases. V was pared by 2 bases and J by 6 bases, with 4 bases of the junction left unmatched. The CDR3 runs 14 residues. Germline V gives CDR1 LGHDT, CDR2 YNNKEL (reference sequence).

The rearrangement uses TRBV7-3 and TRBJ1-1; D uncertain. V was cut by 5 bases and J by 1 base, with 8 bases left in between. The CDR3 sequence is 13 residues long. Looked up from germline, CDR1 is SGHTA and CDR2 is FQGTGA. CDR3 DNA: TGTGCCAGCAGCGTGCAGGAGAACACTGAAGCTTTCTTT. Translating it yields CASSVQENTEAFF.

The CDR3 sequence: CASSADRDSPLHF. The CDR3 DNA sequence: TGTGCCAGCTCAGCGGACAGAGATTCACCCCTCCACTTT. The chain recombines TRBV18 with TRBJ1-6, with D perhaps matching TRBD1 (6 bases). Trimming cost V 5 bases and J 8 bases, with 10 bases left between them. Germline-derived CDR1 and CDR2 are KGHSH and LQKENI. The length of the CDR3 is 13 residues.

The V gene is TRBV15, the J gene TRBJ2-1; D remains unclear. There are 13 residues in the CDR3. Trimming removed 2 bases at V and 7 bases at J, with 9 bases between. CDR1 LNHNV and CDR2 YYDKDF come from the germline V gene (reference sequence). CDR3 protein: CATSRIERNEQFF. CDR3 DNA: TGTGCCACCAGCAGAATCGAGAGGAATGAGCAGTTCTTC. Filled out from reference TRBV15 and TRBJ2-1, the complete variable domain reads DAMVIQNPRYQVTQFGKPVTLSCSQTLNHNVMYWYQQKSSQAPKLLFHYYDKDFNNEADTPDNFQSRRPNTSFCFLDIRSPGLGDTAMYLCATSRIERNEQFFGPGTRLTVL.

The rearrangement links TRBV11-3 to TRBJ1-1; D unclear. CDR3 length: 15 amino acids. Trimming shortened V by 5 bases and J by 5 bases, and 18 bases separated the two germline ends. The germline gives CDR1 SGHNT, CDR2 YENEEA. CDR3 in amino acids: CASSPGTPRGTEAFF. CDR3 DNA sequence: TGTGCCAGCAGCCCCGGAACCCCCCGGGGTACTGAAGCTTTCTTT. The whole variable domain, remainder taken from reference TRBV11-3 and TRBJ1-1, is EAGVVQSPRYKIIEKKQPVAFWCNPISGHNTLYWYLQNLGQGPELLIRYENEEAVDDSQLPKDRFSAERLKGVDSTLKIQPAELGDSAVYLCASSPGTPRGTEAFFGQGTRLTVV.

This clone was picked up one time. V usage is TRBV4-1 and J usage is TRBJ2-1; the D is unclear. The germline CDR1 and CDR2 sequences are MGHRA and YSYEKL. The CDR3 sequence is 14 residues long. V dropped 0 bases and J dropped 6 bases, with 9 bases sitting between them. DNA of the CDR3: TGCGCCAGCAGCCAAGAACCCAGATTCAATGAGCAGTTCTTC. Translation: CASSQEPRFNEQFF.

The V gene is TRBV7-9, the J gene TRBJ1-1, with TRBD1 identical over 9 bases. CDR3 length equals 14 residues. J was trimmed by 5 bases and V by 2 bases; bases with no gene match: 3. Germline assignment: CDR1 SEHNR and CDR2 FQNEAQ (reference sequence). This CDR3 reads CASSLRGQGTEAFF. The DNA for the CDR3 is TGTGCCAGCAGCTTAAGGGGACAGGGTACTGAAGCTTTCTTT.

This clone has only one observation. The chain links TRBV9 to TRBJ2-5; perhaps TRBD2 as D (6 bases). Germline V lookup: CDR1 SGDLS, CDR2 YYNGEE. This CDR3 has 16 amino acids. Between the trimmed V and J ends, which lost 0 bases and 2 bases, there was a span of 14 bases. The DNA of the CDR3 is TGTGCCAGCAGCGTAGGGTTTGGGGACTCACAAGAGACCCAGTACTTC. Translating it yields CASSVGFGDSQETQYF.

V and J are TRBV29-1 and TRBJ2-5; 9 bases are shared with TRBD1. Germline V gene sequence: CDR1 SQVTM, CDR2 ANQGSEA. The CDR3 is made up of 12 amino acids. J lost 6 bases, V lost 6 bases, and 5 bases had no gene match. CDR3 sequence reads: CSVGDREKTQYF. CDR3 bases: TGCAGCGTCGGGGACAGGGAAAAGACCCAGTACTTC.

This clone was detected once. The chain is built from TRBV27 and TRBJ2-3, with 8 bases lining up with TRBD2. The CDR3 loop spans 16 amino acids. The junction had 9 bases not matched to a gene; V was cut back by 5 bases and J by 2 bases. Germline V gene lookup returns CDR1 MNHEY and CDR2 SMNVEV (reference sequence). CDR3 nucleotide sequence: TGTGCCAGCAGTCATAGGACTAGCTCTATCACAGATACGCAGTATTTT. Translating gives CASSHRTSSITDTQYF.

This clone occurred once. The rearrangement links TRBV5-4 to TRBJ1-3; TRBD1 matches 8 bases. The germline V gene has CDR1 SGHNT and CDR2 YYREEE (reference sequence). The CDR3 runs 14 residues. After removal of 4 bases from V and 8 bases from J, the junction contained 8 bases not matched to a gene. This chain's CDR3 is CASSLDRAVDTIYF. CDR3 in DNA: TGTGCCAGCAGCCTGGACAGGGCGGTGGACACCATATATTTT.

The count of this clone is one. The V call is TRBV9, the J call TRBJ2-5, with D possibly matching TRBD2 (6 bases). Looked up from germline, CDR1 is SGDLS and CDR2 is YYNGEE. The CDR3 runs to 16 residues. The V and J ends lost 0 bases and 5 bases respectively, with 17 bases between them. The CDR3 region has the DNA TGTGCCAGCAGCGTAGTAGTACGGGACTTTAGGGAGACCCAGTACTTC. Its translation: CASSVVVRDFRETQYF. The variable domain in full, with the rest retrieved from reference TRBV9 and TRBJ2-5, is DSGVTQTPKHLITATGQRVTLRCSPRSGDLSVYWYQQSLDQGLQFLIQYYNGEERAKGNILERFSAQQFPDLHSELNLSSLELGDSALYFCASSVVVRDFRETQYFGPGTRLLVL.

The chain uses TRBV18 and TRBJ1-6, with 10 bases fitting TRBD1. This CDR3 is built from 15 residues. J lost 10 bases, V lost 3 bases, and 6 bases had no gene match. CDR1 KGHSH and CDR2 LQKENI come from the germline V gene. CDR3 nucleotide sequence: TGTGCCAGCTCACCTAAAGGGACAGGGGACTCACCCCTCCACTTT. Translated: CASSPKGTGDSPLHF.

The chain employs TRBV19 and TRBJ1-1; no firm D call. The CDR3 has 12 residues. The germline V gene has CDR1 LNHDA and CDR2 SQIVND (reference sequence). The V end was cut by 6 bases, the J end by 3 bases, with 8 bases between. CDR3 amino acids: CASRDSHTEAFF. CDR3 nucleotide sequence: TGTGCCAGTAGGGACTCCCACACTGAAGCTTTCTTT. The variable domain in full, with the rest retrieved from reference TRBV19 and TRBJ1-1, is DGGITQSPKYLFRKEGQNVTLSCEQNLNHDAMYWYRQDPGQGLRLIYYSQIVNDFQKGDIAEGYSVSREKKESFPLTVTSAQKNPTAFYLCASRDSHTEAFFGQGTRLTVV.

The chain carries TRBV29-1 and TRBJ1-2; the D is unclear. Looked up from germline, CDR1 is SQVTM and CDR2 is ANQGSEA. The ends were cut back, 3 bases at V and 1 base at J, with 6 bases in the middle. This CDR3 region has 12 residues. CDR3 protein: CSVERNNYGYTF. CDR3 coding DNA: TGCAGCGTTGAGAGGAATAACTATGGCTACACCTTC. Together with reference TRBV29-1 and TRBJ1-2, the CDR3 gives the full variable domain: SAVISQKPSRDICQRGTSLTIQCQVDSQVTMMFWYRQQPGQSLTLIATANQGSEATYESGFVIDKFPISRPNLTFSTLTVSNMSPEDSSIYLCSVERNNYGYTFGSGTRLTVV.

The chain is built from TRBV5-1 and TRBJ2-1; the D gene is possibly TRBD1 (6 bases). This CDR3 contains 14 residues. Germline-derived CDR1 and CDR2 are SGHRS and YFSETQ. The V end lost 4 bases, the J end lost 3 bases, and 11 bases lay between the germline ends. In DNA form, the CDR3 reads TGCGCCAGCAGCCAGACAGGTCTCTACAATGAGCAGTTCTTC. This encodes CASSQTGLYNEQFF.

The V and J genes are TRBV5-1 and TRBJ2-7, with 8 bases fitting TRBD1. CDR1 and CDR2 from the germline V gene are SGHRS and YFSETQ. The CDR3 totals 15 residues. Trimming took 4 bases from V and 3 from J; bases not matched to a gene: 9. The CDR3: CASSGPRDRRYEQYF. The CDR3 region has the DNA TGCGCCAGCAGCGGCCCCCGGGACAGGCGCTACGAGCAGTACTTC.

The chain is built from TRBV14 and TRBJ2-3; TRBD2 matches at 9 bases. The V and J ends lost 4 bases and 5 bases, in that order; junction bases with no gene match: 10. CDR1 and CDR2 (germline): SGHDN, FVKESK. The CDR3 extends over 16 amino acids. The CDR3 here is CASSRRGRGGKDTQYF. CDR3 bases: TGTGCCAGCAGCCGTCGGGGGCGGGGGGGCAAAGATACGCAGTATTTT.

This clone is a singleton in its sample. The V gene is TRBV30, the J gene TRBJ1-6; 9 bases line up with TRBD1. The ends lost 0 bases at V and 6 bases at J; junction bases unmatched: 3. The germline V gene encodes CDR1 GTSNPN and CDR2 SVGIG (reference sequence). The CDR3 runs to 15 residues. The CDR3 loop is CAWSVQGAANSPLHF. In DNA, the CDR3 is TGTGCCTGGAGTGTACAGGGGGCGGCTAATTCACCCCTCCACTTT.

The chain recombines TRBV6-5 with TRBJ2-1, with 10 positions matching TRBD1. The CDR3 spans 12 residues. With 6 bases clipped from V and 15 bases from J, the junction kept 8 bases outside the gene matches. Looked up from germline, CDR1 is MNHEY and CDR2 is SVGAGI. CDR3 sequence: CASSPGDRGLFF. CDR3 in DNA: TGTGCCAGCAGCCCGGGTGACAGGGGGCTGTTCTTC.

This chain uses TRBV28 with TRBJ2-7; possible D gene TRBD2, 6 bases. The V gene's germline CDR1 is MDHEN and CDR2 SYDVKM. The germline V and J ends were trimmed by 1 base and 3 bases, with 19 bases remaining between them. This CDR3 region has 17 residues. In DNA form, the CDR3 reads TGTGCCAGCAGTTTATCGGGGGTGGGGGTGACCCGCTACGAGCAGTACTTC. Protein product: CASSLSGVGVTRYEQYF.

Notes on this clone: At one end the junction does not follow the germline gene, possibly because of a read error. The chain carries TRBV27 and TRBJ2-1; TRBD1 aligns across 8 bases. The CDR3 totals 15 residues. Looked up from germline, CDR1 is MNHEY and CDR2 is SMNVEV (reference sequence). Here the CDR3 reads CASTLLGQGLNEQFF. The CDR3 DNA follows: TGTGCCAGCACTTTACTCGGACAGGGATTAAATGAGCAGTTCTTC.

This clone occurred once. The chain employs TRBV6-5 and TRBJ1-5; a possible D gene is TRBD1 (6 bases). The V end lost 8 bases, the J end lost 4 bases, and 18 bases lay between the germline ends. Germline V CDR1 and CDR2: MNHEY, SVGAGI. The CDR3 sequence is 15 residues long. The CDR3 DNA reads TGTGCCAGCCGGACCGGGACAATCAGAAATCAGCCCCAGCATTTT. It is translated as CASRTGTIRNQPQHF.

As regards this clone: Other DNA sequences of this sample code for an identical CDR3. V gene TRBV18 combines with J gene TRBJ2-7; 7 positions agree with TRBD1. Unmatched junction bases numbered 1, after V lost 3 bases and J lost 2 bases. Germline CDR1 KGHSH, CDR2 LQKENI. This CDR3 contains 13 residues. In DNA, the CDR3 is TGTGCCAGCTCACCGGGACAGCCCTACGAGCAGTACTTC. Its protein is CASSPGQPYEQYF.

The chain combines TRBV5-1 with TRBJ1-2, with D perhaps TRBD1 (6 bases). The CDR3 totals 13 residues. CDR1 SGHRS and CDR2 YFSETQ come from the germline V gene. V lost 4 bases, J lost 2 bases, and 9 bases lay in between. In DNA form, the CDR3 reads TGCGCCAGCAGCAGAGACAGGAACTATGGCTACACCTTC. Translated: CASSRDRNYGYTF.

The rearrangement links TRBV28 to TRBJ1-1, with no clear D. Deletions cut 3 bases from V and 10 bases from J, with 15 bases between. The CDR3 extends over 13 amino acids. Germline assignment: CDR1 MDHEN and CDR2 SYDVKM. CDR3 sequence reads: CASSFSRTRGAFF. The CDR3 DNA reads TGTGCCAGCAGTTTCAGCCGTACGCGAGGAGCTTTCTTT.

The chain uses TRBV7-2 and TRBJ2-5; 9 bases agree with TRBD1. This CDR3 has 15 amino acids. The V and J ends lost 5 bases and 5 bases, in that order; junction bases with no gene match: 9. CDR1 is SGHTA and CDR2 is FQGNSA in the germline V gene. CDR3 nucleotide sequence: TGTGCCAGCAGCCCGGACAGGGGAAAGGGGGAGACCCAGTACTTC. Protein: CASSPDRGKGETQYF.

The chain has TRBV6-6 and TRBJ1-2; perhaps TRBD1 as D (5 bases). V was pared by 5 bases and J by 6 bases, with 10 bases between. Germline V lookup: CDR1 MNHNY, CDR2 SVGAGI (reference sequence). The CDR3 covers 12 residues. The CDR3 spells CASSIPRDGYTF. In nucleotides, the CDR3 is TGTGCCAGCAGTATACCCAGGGATGGCTACACCTTC.